This TCR beta chain comes out of a study of tumor and adjacent non-tumor tissue in lung cancer. Across the whole study: There were 11 to 13 adenocarcinoma, 2 squamous cell carcinoma and 1 small cell lung cancer cases. Notes on the study in general: Higher tumor TCR diversity was associated with shorter survival. Top 100 clones took a larger repertoire share in normal lung. Compared with tumor, normal lung showed significantly lower TCR diversity.

RNA was extracted from bulk tissue without any cell sorting. This non-tumor lung sample came from over 3 cm beyond the tumor edge. A modified ARM-PCR protocol with three rounds of nested PCR amplified TCRbeta. Via MiXCR, TCRdb re-called the multiplex PCR reads, giving one row per CDR3 protein. The sample has 45,000 to 65,000 distinct CDR3 sequences; 60% to 80% are singletons. The germline V and J ends were trimmed by 4 bases and 6 bases, with 11 bases remaining between them. CDR3 length: 13 residues. Germline CDR1 and CDR2: SGHNT and YYREEE (reference sequence). About this clonotype: Its antigen is not identified.

Sequencing input: distant non-tumor lung tissue. The TCR sequence derives from a woman in her sixties or seventies with non-small cell lung cancer. This sequence joins TRBV5-4 and TRBJ2-1; TRBD1 is a possible D gene (5 bases). The DNA of the CDR3 is TGTGCCAGCAGCCCTGGGGCTGCCAATGAGCAGTTCTTC. Protein: CASSPGAANEQFF.